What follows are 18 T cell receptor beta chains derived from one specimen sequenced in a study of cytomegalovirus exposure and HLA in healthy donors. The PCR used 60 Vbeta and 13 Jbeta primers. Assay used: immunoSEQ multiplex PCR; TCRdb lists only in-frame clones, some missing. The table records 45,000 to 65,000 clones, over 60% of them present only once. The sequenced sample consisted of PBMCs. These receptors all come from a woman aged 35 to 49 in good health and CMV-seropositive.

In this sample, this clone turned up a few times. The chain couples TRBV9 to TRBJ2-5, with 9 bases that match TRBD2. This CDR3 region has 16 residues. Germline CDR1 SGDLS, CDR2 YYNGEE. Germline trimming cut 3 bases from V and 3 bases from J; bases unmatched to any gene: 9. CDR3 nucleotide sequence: TGTGCCAGCAGCGCACCGCGGGGGGGGAGGGAAGAGACCCAGTACTTC. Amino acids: CASSAPRGGREETQYF. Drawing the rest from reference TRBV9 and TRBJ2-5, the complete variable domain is DSGVTQTPKHLITATGQRVTLRCSPRSGDLSVYWYQQSLDQGLQFLIQYYNGEERAKGNILERFSAQQFPDLHSELNLSSLELGDSALYFCASSAPRGGREETQYFGPGTRLLVL.

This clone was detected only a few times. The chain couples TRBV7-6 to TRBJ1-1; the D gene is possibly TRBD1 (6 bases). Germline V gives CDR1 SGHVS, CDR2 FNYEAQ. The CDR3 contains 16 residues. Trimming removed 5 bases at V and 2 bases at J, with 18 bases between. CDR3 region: CASSKRMNRENTEAFF. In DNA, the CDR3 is TGTGCCAGCAGCAAGCGTATGAACAGGGAAAACACTGAAGCTTTCTTT.

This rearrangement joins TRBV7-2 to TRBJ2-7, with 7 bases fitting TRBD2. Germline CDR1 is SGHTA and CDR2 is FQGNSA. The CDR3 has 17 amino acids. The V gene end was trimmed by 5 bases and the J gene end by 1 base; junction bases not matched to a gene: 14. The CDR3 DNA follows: TGTGCCAGCAGCCACCGGGGAGGGAGGACCATATCCTACGAGCAGTACTTC. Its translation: CASSHRGGRTISYEQYF. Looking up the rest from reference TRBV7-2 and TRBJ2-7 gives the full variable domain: GAGVSQSPSNKVTEKGKDVELRCDPISGHTALYWYRQSLGQGLEFLIYFQGNSAPDKSGLPSDRFSAERTGGSVSTLTIQRTQQEDSAVYLCASSHRGGRTISYEQYFGPGTRLTVT.

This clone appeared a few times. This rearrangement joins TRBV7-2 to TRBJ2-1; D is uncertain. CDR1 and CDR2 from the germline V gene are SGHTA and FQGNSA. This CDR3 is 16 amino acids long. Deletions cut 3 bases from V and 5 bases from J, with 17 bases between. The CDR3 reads CASSLQKFRLDNEQFF. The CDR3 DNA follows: TGTGCCAGCAGCTTGCAAAAGTTCAGGCTGGACAATGAGCAGTTCTTC.

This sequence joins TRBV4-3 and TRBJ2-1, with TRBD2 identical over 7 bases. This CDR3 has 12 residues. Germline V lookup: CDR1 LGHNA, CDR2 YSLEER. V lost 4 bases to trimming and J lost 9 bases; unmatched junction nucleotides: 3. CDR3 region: CASSRGGGEQFF. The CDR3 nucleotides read TGCGCCAGCAGCCGCGGCGGGGGTGAGCAGTTCTTC.

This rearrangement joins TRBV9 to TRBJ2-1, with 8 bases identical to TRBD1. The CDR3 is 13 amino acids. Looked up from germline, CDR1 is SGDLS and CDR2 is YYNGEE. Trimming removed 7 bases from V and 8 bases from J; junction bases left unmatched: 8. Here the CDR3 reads CASGTGFMDEQFF. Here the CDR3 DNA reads TGTGCCAGCGGGACAGGCTTTATGGATGAGCAGTTCTTC.

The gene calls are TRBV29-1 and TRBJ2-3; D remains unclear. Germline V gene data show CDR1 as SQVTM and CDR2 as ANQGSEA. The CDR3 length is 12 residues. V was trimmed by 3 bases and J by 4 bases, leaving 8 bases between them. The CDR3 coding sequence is TGCAGCGTTGAGGCCACCCCAGATACGCAGTATTTT. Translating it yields CSVEATPDTQYF.

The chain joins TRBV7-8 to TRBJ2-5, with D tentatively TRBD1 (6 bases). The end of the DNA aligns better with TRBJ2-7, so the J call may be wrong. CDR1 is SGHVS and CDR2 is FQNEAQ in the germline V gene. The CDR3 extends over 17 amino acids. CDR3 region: CASSLAVSAGDRREQYF. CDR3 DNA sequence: TGTGCCAGCAGCTTAGCCGTGTCGGCAGGGGATCGTCGCGAGCAGTACTTC.

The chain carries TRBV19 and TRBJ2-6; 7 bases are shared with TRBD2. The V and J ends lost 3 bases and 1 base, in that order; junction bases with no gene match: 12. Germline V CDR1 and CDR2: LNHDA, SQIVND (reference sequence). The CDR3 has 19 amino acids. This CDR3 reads CASSIPGRRGMSGANVLTF. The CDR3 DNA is TGTGCCAGTAGTATTCCGGGACGGCGGGGGATGTCTGGGGCCAACGTCCTGACTTTC. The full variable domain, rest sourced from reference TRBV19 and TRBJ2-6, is DGGITQSPKYLFRKEGQNVTLSCEQNLNHDAMYWYRQDPGQGLRLIYYSQIVNDFQKGDIAEGYSVSREKKESFPLTVTSAQKNPTAFYLCASSIPGRRGMSGANVLTFGAGSRLTVL.

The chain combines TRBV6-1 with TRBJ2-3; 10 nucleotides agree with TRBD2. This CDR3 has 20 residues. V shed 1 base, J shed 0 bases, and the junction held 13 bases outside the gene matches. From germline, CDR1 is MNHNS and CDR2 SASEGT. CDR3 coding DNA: TGTGCCAGCAGTGAAGACGGAGTAGTAGCGGGGGGACTTAGCACAGATACGCAGTATTTT. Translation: CASSEDGVVAGGLSTDTQYF.

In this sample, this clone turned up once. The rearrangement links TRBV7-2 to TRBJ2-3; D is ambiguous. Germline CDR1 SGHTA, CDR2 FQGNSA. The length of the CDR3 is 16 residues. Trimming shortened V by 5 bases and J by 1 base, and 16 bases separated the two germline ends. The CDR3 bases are TGTGCCAGCAGCCCACGGCGGTCCACGGGCACAGATACGCAGTATTTT. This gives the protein CASSPRRSTGTDTQYF.

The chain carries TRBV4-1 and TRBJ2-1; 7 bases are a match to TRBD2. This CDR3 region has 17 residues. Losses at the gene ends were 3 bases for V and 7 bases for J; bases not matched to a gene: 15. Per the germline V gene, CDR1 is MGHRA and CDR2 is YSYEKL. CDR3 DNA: TGCGCCAGCAGCCACCAATCCTCTGGGAGGGCTGGGAATGAGCAGTTCTTC. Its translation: CASSHQSSGRAGNEQFF.

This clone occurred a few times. CDR3 region: CASSPTPMTGTGGHQPQHF. Here the CDR3 DNA reads TGTGCCAGCAGCCCTACACCCATGACCGGGACAGGGGGCCATCAGCCCCAGCATTTT. The V gene is TRBV7-3, the J gene TRBJ1-5, with TRBD1 identical over 12 bases. CDR1 is SGHTA, CDR2 FQGTGA, per germline. Unmatched junction bases numbered 16, after V lost 5 bases and J lost 5 bases. The CDR3 spans 19 residues.

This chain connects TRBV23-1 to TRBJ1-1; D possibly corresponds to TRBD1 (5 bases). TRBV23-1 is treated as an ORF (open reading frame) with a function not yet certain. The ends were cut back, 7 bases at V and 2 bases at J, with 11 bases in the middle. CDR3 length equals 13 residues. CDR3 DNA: TGCGCCAGCACCGAACAGGAAAACACTGAAGCTTTCTTT. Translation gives CASTEQENTEAFF.

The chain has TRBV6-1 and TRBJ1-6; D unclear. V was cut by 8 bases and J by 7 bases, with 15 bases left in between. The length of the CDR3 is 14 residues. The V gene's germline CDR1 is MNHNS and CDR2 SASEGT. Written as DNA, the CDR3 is TGTGCCAGCGTGGTACCCTCGGGAAATTCACCCCTCCACTTT. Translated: CASVVPSGNSPLHF.

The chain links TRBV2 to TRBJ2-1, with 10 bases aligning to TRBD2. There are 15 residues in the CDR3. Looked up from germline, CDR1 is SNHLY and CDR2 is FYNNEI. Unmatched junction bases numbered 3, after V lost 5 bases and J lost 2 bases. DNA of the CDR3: TGTGCCAGCAGTTATAGCGGGGGGACCTACAATGAGCAGTTCTTC. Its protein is CASSYSGGTYNEQFF.

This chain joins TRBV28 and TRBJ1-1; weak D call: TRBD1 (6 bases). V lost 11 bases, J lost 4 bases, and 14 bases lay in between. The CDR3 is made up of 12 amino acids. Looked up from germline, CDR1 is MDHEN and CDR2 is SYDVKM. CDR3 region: CAGRGASTEAFF. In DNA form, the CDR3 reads TGTGCCGGCCGGGGGGCAAGCACTGAAGCTTTCTTT.

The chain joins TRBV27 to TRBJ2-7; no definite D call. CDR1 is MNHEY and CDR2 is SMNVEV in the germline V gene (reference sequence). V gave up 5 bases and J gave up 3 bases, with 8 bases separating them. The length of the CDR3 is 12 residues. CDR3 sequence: CASSDSGYEQYF. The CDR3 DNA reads TGTGCCAGCAGTGATTCAGGCTACGAGCAGTACTTC.